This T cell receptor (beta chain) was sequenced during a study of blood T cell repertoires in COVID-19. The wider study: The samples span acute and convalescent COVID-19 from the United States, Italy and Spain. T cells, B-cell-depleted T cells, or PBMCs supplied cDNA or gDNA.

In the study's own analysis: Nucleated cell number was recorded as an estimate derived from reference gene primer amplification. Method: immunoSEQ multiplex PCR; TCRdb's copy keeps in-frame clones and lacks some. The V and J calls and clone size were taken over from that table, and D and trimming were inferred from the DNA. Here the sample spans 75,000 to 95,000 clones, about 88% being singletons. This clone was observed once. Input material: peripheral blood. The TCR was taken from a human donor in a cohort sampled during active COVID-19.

The CDR3 region is CASSPTSGRAGVTQYF. In nucleotides, the CDR3 is TGCGCCAGCAGCCCCACTAGCGGGAGGGCCGGGGTGACCCAGTACTTC. J is TRBJ2-5 and V is TRBV5-1; 13 bases line up with TRBD2. V lost 4 bases, J lost 7 bases, and 10 bases stayed unmatched. The CDR3 sequence is 16 residues long. Germline V gene data show CDR1 as SGHRS and CDR2 as YFSETQ.